These 25 T cell receptor beta chains were sequenced from one sample in a study of a mutant IDH1 vaccine in newly diagnosed glioma. Measured with immunoSEQ multiplex PCR; TCRdb has only the in-frame clones, and not every one. Of about 38,000 clones listed, approximately 80% are singletons. Time point indicated: week 5, during vaccination. Doses of 300 ug of mutant IDH1 20-mer peptide were given with topical imiquimod. Which antigens these TCRs recognize remains unknown. The material sequenced was PBMCs, taken from a glioma patient whose treatment included an IDH1 peptide vaccine. All receptors derive from a middle-aged man with glioma.

This clone appeared once. The rearrangement uses TRBV5-5 and TRBJ2-5, with 8 bases aligning to TRBD1. The CDR3 length is 17 residues. Germline V gene lookup returns CDR1 SGHKS and CDR2 YYEKEE (reference sequence). Trimming took 4 bases from V and 5 from J; bases not matched to a gene: 16. CDR3 residues: CASSPAARTGMSETQYF. Written as DNA, the CDR3 is TGTGCCAGCAGCCCCGCCGCGAGGACAGGGATGTCGGAGACCCAGTACTTC.

The chain uses TRBV27 and TRBJ1-5; 10 nucleotides align to TRBD1. Germline lookup yields CDR1 MNHEY and CDR2 SMNVEV (reference sequence). Trimming took 5 bases from V and 3 from J; bases not matched to a gene: 7. CDR3 length equals 16 residues. CDR3 sequence: CASSPTGGVDNQPQHF. CDR3 bases: TGTGCCAGCAGTCCGACAGGGGGCGTAGACAATCAGCCCCAGCATTTT.

This chain connects TRBV7-6 to TRBJ1-5, with unresolved D. The CDR3 has 17 amino acids. Germline V gene sequence: CDR1 SGHVS, CDR2 FNYEAQ. The ends were cut back, 2 bases at V and 3 bases at J, with 17 bases in the middle. CDR3 DNA sequence: TGTGCCAGCAGCTTACTCGCGGGTATGGGCCACAATCAGCCCCAGCATTTT. It yields the protein CASSLLAGMGHNQPQHF.

This clone was recorded once. This sequence joins TRBV19 and TRBJ2-6; D unresolved. This CDR3 is built from 15 residues. V was clipped by 3 bases and J by 2 bases, with 8 bases between them. The germline V gene has CDR1 LNHDA and CDR2 SQIVND (reference sequence). The CDR3 protein is CASSIKRTGANVLTF. In DNA form, the CDR3 reads TGTGCCAGTAGTATCAAAAGGACTGGGGCCAACGTCCTGACTTTC.

This clone was detected a few times. The chain uses TRBV25-1 and TRBJ1-1; 9 nucleotides line up with TRBD1. The CDR3 runs to 15 residues. CDR1 is MGHDK and CDR2 is SYGVNS in the germline V gene. Unmatched junction bases numbered 7, after V lost 3 bases and J lost 5 bases. The CDR3 loop is CASSDYGTGITEAFF. For the CDR3, the DNA is TGTGCCAGCAGTGACTACGGGACAGGGATAACTGAAGCTTTCTTT. The full variable domain, completed using reference TRBV25-1 and TRBJ1-1, is EADIYQTPRYLVIGTGKKITLECSQTMGHDKMYWYQQDPGMELHLIHYSYGVNSTEKGDLSSESTVSRIRTEHFPLTLESARPSHTSQYLCASSDYGTGITEAFFGQGTRLTVV.

This clone was counted between two and nine times. The V call is TRBV4-1, the J call TRBJ1-1; D not certain. V was pared by 4 bases and J by 6 bases, with 21 bases between. The V gene's germline CDR1 is MGHRA and CDR2 YSYEKL. The CDR3 covers 16 residues. CDR3 in DNA: TGCGCCAGCAGCCTGACCGGCCCTGTGGATTGGGCTGAAGCTTTCTTT. Translated: CASSLTGPVDWAEAFF.

This rearrangement joins TRBV30 to TRBJ2-7, with 7 bases lining up with TRBD1. The length of the CDR3 is 15 residues. Germline assignment: CDR1 GTSNPN and CDR2 SVGIG (reference sequence). The J segment lost 1 base and the V segment lost 2 bases, leaving 8 bases of the junction unmatched. This chain's CDR3 is CAWSYGVRGSYEQYF. The CDR3 nucleotides read TGTGCCTGGAGTTATGGGGTCAGGGGGTCCTACGAGCAGTACTTC. Together with reference TRBV30 and TRBJ2-7, the CDR3 gives the full variable domain: SQTIHQWPATLVQPVGSPLSLECTVEGTSNPNLYWYRQAAGRGLQLLFYSVGIGQISSEVPQNLSASRPQDRQFILSSKKLLLSDSGFYLCAWSYGVRGSYEQYFGPGTRLTVT.

The chain joins TRBV5-1 to TRBJ2-5; 7 positions agree with TRBD2. The length of the CDR3 is 16 residues. Germline V gene data show CDR1 as SGHRS and CDR2 as YFSETQ. J lost 2 bases, V lost 0 bases, and 7 bases had no gene match. As DNA, the CDR3 is TGCGCCAGCAGCTTGGAGACTCGGGGGGTTCAAGAGACCCAGTACTTC. This translates into CASSLETRGVQETQYF.

The V gene is TRBV7-9, the J gene TRBJ2-7, with D perhaps TRBD2 (6 bases). The V and J ends lost 5 bases and 5 bases respectively, with 22 bases between them. Looked up from germline, CDR1 is SEHNR and CDR2 is FQNEAQ (reference sequence). This CDR3 spans 16 amino acids. Written as DNA, the CDR3 is TGTGCCAGCAGCAGCTACCTTGCGGGGCAGTTCGACGAGCAGTACTTC. Its translation: CASSSYLAGQFDEQYF.

The V call is TRBV19, the J call TRBJ2-6; 8 nucleotides align to TRBD1. With 7 bases clipped from V and 0 bases from J, the junction kept 8 bases outside the gene matches. The CDR3 covers 17 residues. CDR1 is LNHDA, CDR2 SQIVND, per germline (reference sequence). CDR3: CASTSTGALSGANVLTF. DNA for the CDR3: TGTGCCAGTACTTCGACAGGGGCCCTCTCTGGGGCCAACGTCCTGACTTTC.

This clone was detected once. The rearrangement joins TRBV6-4 to TRBJ1-6; D might be TRBD1 (5 bases). The V and J ends lost 6 bases and 6 bases respectively, with 12 bases between them. This CDR3 spans 14 amino acids. Germline-derived CDR1 and CDR2 are MRHNA and SNTAGT. The CDR3: CASRGQGANSPLHF. CDR3 sequence (DNA): TGTGCCAGCAGGGGTCAGGGAGCTAATTCACCCCTCCACTTT.

V gene TRBV6-1 combines with J gene TRBJ2-1; no clear D. The CDR3 is made up of 14 amino acids. CDR1 is MNHNS, CDR2 SASEGT, per germline. V was cut by 4 bases and J by 5 bases, with 12 bases left in between. The CDR3 nucleotides are TGTGCCAGCAGTGGGAAAGGAATGGACAATGAGCAGTTCTTC. This translates into CASSGKGMDNEQFF.

V and J are TRBV5-8 and TRBJ1-4; TRBD1 matches 8 bases. Germline assignment: CDR1 SGHTS and CDR2 YDEGEE. The CDR3 is 14 residues long. V dropped 4 bases and J dropped 8; count of bases not matched to a gene: 7. The CDR3 DNA follows: TGTGCCAGCAGCGACAGGGGATTAAGGGAAAAACTGTTTTTT. Amino acid sequence: CASSDRGLREKLFF. The whole variable domain, filled in from reference TRBV5-8 and TRBJ1-4, reads EAGVTQSPTHLIKTRGQQATLRCSPISGHTSVYWYQQALGLGLQFLLWYDEGEERNRGNFPPRFSGRQFPNYSSELNVNALELEDSALYLCASSDRGLREKLFFGSGTQLSVL.

The rearrangement uses TRBV9 and TRBJ2-3; 8 bases line up with TRBD1. Germline V gives CDR1 SGDLS, CDR2 YYNGEE. The CDR3 length is 14 residues. V lost 3 bases to trimming and J lost 0 bases; unmatched junction nucleotides: 0. Here the CDR3 reads CASSGTGSTDTQYF. CDR3 bases: TGTGCCAGCAGCGGGACAGGGAGCACAGATACGCAGTATTTT.

In this sample, this clone turned up once. The chain recombines TRBV29-1 with TRBJ2-5; a weak D match, TRBD2 (5 bases). Looked up from germline, CDR1 is SQVTM and CDR2 is ANQGSEA. This CDR3 spans 12 amino acids. Trimming stripped 4 bases from V and 5 bases from J, with 11 bases between. The CDR3, as DNA: TGCAGCGTTGTTATATTAGCGGAGACCCAGTACTTC. Protein: CSVVILAETQYF. Variable domain in full (rest from reference TRBV29-1 and TRBJ2-5): SAVISQKPSRDICQRGTSLTIQCQVDSQVTMMFWYRQQPGQSLTLIATANQGSEATYESGFVIDKFPISRPNLTFSTLTVSNMSPEDSSIYLCSVVILAETQYFGPGTRLLVL.

This clone has just one count. This sequence joins TRBV29-1 and TRBJ2-7; 8 nucleotides line up with TRBD2. The junction had 9 bases not matched to a gene; V was cut back by 2 bases and J by 3 bases. The CDR3 consists of 15 residues. Germline CDR1 SQVTM, CDR2 ANQGSEA. The chain's CDR3 is CSVEMIGGDLYEQYF. CDR3 nucleotide sequence: TGCAGCGTTGAAATGATCGGGGGGGATCTCTACGAGCAGTACTTC.

The V gene is TRBV7-2, the J gene TRBJ2-7; maybe TRBD2 (6 bases). Germline V gives CDR1 SGHTA, CDR2 FQGNSA. V dropped 1 base and J dropped 2 bases, with 9 bases sitting between them. The CDR3 runs to 14 residues. CDR3 sequence: CASSLGGDTYEQYF. Here the CDR3 DNA reads TGTGCCAGCAGCTTAGGGGGGGATACCTACGAGCAGTACTTC.

The J gene is TRBJ1-3, the V gene TRBV14; no clear D. V lost 3 bases and J 6 bases, leaving 9 bases between the germline ends. Looked up from germline, CDR1 is SGHDN and CDR2 is FVKESK. The CDR3 covers 13 residues. The CDR3 sequence: CASSQFRINTIYF. The CDR3 nucleotides are TGTGCCAGCAGCCAGTTCCGCATAAACACCATATATTTT.

About this clone: The junction departs from germline at one end; a sequencing error may be responsible. The genes are TRBV6-5 and TRBJ1-4; unclear D gene. CDR1 is MNHEY, CDR2 SVGAGI, per germline. CDR3 length equals 14 residues. The CDR3 loop reads CASRSRGTYEKLFF. For the CDR3, the DNA is TGTGCCAGCAGGTCCCGAGGAACTTATGAAAAACTGTTTTTT.

V and J are TRBV7-9 and TRBJ2-5; D may be TRBD1 or TRBD2 (6 bases each). In germline, CDR1 is SEHNR, CDR2 FQNEAQ (reference sequence). V was shortened by 8 bases and J by 2 bases, with 12 bases between the two germline ends. There are 13 residues in the CDR3. CDR3 bases: TGTGCCAGCCGGGGGCCCCTACAAGAGACCCAGTACTTC. Translated: CASRGPLQETQYF.

With regard to this clone: At one end the junction does not follow the germline gene, possibly because of a read error. J is TRBJ1-2 and V is TRBV18; the match to TRBD1 covers 8 bases. This CDR3 is built from 14 residues. Germline lookup yields CDR1 KGHSH and CDR2 LQKENI. DNA for the CDR3: TGTGCCAGCTCCCCACAGGGGGACGGCTATGGCTACACCTTC. Residues: CASSPQGDGYGYTF.

This rearrangement joins TRBV29-1 to TRBJ1-1, with D unclear. CDR1 and CDR2 from the germline V gene are SQVTM and ANQGSEA. Between the trimmed V and J ends, which lost 3 bases and 1 base, there was a span of 3 bases. The CDR3 spans 11 residues. As DNA, the CDR3 is TGCAGCGTTGATGGGAACACTGAAGCTTTCTTT. It encodes CSVDGNTEAFF. The whole variable domain, filled in from reference TRBV29-1 and TRBJ1-1, reads SAVISQKPSRDICQRGTSLTIQCQVDSQVTMMFWYRQQPGQSLTLIATANQGSEATYESGFVIDKFPISRPNLTFSTLTVSNMSPEDSSIYLCSVDGNTEAFFGQGTRLTVV.

The V call is TRBV6-6, the J call TRBJ1-1; D not certain. V gave up 2 bases and J gave up 2 bases, with 6 bases separating them. Germline V gene sequence: CDR1 MNHNY, CDR2 SVGAGI (reference sequence). The CDR3 has 13 amino acids. The DNA of the CDR3 is TGTGCCAGCAGTTACAGTAGAAACACTGAAGCTTTCTTT. Protein: CASSYSRNTEAFF.

This chain links TRBV2 with TRBJ2-7, with D tentatively TRBD2 (5 bases). The CDR3 is 14 amino acids. V lost 8 bases to trimming and J lost 3 bases, with 17 bases between them. Germline V gene sequence: CDR1 SNHLY, CDR2 FYNNEI. The CDR3 region has the DNA TGTGCCAGCCGGACCCCCAAAAGCGGCTACGAGCAGTACTTC. Translating it yields CASRTPKSGYEQYF.

The J gene is TRBJ1-2, the V gene TRBV7-8; weak D call: TRBD1 (5 bases). V lost 1 base to trimming and J lost 2 bases, with 20 bases between them. The CDR3 length is 18 residues. CDR1 is SGHVS and CDR2 is FQNEAQ in the germline V gene. This CDR3 is CASSLVLGQGESNYGYTF. Here the CDR3 DNA reads TGTGCCAGCAGCTTAGTTCTTGGGCAGGGAGAATCGAACTATGGCTACACCTTC.